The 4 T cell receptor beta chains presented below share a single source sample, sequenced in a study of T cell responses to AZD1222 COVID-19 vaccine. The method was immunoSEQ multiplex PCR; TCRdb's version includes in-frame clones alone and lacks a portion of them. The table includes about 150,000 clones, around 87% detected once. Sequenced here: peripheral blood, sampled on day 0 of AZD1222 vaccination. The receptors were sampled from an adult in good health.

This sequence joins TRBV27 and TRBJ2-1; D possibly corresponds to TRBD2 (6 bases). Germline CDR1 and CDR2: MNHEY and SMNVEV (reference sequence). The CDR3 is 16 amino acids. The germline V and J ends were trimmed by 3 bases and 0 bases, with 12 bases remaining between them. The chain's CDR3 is CASSFWAGSSYNEQFF. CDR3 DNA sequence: TGTGCCAGCAGTTTCTGGGCGGGGAGCTCCTACAATGAGCAGTTCTTC.

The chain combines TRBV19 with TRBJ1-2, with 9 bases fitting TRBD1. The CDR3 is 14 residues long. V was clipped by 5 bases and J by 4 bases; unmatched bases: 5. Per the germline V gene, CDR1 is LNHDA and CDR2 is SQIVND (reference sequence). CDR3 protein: CASSPGQGRYGYTF. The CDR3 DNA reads TGTGCCAGTAGTCCGGGACAGGGCCGCTATGGCTACACCTTC.

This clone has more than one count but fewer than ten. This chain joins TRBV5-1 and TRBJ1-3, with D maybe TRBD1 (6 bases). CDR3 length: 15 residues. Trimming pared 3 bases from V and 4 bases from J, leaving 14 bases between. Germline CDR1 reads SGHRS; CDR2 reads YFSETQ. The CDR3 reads CASSSLGGDGNTIYF. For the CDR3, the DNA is TGCGCCAGCAGCTCGCTGGGGGGCGACGGAAACACCATATATTTT.

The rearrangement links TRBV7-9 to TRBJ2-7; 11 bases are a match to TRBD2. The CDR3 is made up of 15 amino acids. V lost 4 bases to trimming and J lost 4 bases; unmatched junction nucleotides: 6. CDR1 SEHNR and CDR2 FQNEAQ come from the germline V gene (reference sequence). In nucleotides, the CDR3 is TGTGCCAGCAGCTCTGCTAGCGGGAGGCGTTACGAGCAGTACTTC. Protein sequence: CASSSASGRRYEQYF.